This is a list of T cell receptor beta chains from one sample in a study of cytomegalovirus exposure and HLA in healthy donors. Produced via immunoSEQ multiplex PCR; TCRdb's table is partial and in-frame only. The table includes about 110,000 clones, 75% to 80% detected once. Sample: PBMCs. All receptors derive from a woman between 25 and 40 years old in good health and CMV-seronegative. The CDR3 runs from the conserved cysteine through the conserved F or W. The order of the fields is CDR3 length, D gene, J gene, V gene, clone size, CDR3 DNA, CDR3 protein. A D gene is named only where the DNA matches it firmly. Expanded clones get a size class; other rows say once, few or many, or leave the size out.

10 | NA | TRBJ1-2 | TRBV20-1 | NA | TGCAGTGCTAGTTATTATGGCTACACCTTC | CSASYYGYTF
15 | TRBD2 | TRBJ2-3 | TRBV7-8 | once | TGTGCCAGCAGCTTAGGTGGTAGCGGGGCGGATACGCAGTATTTT | CASSLGGSGADTQYF
16 | TRBD1 | TRBJ2-3 | TRBV7-9 | NA | TGTGCCAGCAGCTCCCAAGACAGGGGAGGCACAGATACGCAGTATTTT | CASSSQDRGGTDTQYF
14 | NA | TRBJ2-2 | TRBV11-3 | NA | TGTGCCAGCAGACGGGAGATGGGCACCGGGGAGCTGTTTTTT | CASRREMGTGELFF
15 | TRBD2 | TRBJ2-2 | TRBV29-1 | NA | TGCAGCGTTGAAGGTAGCGGGGTAAACACCGGGGAGCTGTTTTTT | CSVEGSGVNTGELFF
15 | NA | TRBJ1-2 | TRBV6-1 | once | TGTGCCAGCAGTGAAGGTCATATAGCTAACTATGGCTACACCTTC | CASSEGHIANYGYTF
14 | TRBD1 | TRBJ2-7 | TRBV2 | NA | TGTGCCAGCAGTGCAAGACAGGGGGCCAACGAGCAGTACTTC | CASSARQGANEQYF
14 | NA | TRBJ1-1 | TRBV19 | few | TGTGCCAGTAGTATAGGACAGATTAACACTGAAGCTTTCTTT | CASSIGQINTEAFF
15 | NA | TRBJ2-1 | TRBV19 | NA | TGTGCCAGTAGTATTGGGCGGGGACCATACAATGAGCAGTTCTTC | CASSIGRGPYNEQFF
15 | TRBD1 | TRBJ1-1 | TRBV28 | once | TGTGCCAGCAGTACACAGGGGGCGGGAGGAACTGAAGCTTTCTTT | CASSTQGAGGTEAFF
15 | NA | TRBJ1-3 | TRBV12-2 | NA | TGTGCAAGTCGCTTAGTAGACAGGGAGAGAAACACCATATATTTT | CASRLVDRERNTIYF
12 | TRBD1 | TRBJ1-2 | TRBV28 | NA | TGTGCCAGCGACAGGGGGCTGGGTGGCTACACCTTC | CASDRGLGGYTF
15 | NA | TRBJ1-6 | TRBV6-5 | NA | TGTGCCAGCAGCTGGGAACGGACAAGTAATTCACCCCTCCACTTT | CASSWERTSNSPLHF
16 | TRBD2 | TRBJ2-7 | TRBV5-6 | few | TGTGCCAGCAGCCACCGGACTAGCGGGGGGGCCTACGAGCAGTACTTC | CASSHRTSGGAYEQYF
16 | TRBD1 | TRBJ2-2 | TRBV28 | NA | TGTGCCAGCAGTTTCTATGGGACAGGGGTCACCGGGGAGCTGTTTTTT | CASSFYGTGVTGELFF
12 | NA | TRBJ1-3 | TRBV30 | NA | TGTGCCTGGAGTACTATTGGAAACACCATATATTTT | CAWSTIGNTIYF
15 | NA | TRBJ1-2 | TRBV7-6 | NA | TGTGCCAGCAGCCTTGGCCCAGGTGCTAACTATGGCTACACCTTC | CASSLGPGANYGYTF
14 | NA | TRBJ2-7 | TRBV2 | NA | TGTGCCAGCAGGGACAGCTCGACCTCCTACGAGCAGTACTTC | CASRDSSTSYEQYF
13 | TRBD1 | TRBJ2-7 | TRBV7-6 | NA | TGTGCCAGCAGCGCACAGGGGAACTACGAGCAGTACTTC | CASSAQGNYEQYF
14 | NA | TRBJ1-2 | TRBV5-8 | NA | TGTGCCAGCAGCTTGGCCGCGACAGCCTATGGCTACACCTTC | CASSLAATAYGYTF
11 | NA | TRBJ2-5 | TRBV5-1 | NA | TGCGCCAGCAGCCGCCGGGATCGATACTACTTC | CASSRRDRYYF
13 | NA | TRBJ1-5 | TRBV4-2 | NA | TGTGCCAGCAGCCAGACTGGGGGGCAGCCCCAGCATTTT | CASSQTGGQPQHF
15 | NA | TRBJ2-7 | TRBV18 | NA | TGTGCCAGCTCACCGTTTTCCGGGACTTCGGAAGAGCAGTACTTC | CASSPFSGTSEEQYF
18 | NA | TRBJ1-1 | TRBV4-1 | NA | TGCGCCAGCAGCCAAGAATGGCGGAGGGCCAGGTTGAACACTGAAGCTTTCTTT | CASSQEWRRARLNTEAFF
15 | TRBD1 | TRBJ2-7 | TRBV5-1 | NA | TGCGCCAGCAGTTCCCAAGCAGGGGGACCCTACGAGCAGTACTTC | CASSSQAGGPYEQYF
19 | TRBD2 | TRBJ2-7 | TRBV9 | NA | TGTGCCAGCAGCTTTTCCGAGACTAGCGGGGGCCCCCTAGCCTACGAGCAGTACTTC | CASSFSETSGGPLAYEQYF
14 | TRBD1 | TRBJ1-2 | TRBV28 | NA | TGTGCCAGCAGCTCCGGGACAGGGGGCTATGGCTACACCTTC | CASSSGTGGYGYTF
15 | NA | TRBJ1-1 | TRBV6-5 | NA | TGTGCCAGCAGTTACTCGATACCCAGATTGGCTGAAGCTTTCTTT | CASSYSIPRLAEAFF
15 | TRBD1 | TRBJ2-7 | TRBV6-5 | NA | TGTGCCAGCAGGAGGGGACAGGGGGCTAAGTACGAGCAGTACTTC | CASRRGQGAKYEQYF